This T cell receptor (beta chain) was recorded in a study of blood T cell repertoires in COVID-19 (dated by TCRdb to 2018 to 2020). With regard to the full study: Samples from collaborators originated in the United States, Italy and Spain and spanned both the acute and convalescent phases of COVID-19. The samples were drawn from the first 160 participants of the ongoing ImmuneRACE study and from more than 1,000 subjects provided by 6 global collaborators. Nearly every sample came with metadata listing a de-identified subject ID, COVID-19 status, age in years and sex. A freely available public database, intended as a resource for researchers studying the immune response to SARS-CoV-2, is where the repertoires were released. Where available, HLA class I and class II types were taken from metadata supplied by the sample provider and were not determined by assay-based typing. Deeply sampled blood TCRbeta repertoires from subjects exposed to, actively infected with, or recovered from COVID-19 were included in the dataset. The prospective study material was composed of cDNA or gDNA derived from T cells, B-cell-depleted T cells, or PBMCs. Broader findings and caveats from the paper: Clinical and demographic metadata were provided uncurated, with the amount varying by source and participant.

Whole blood was collected in K2EDTA tubes by collaborating institutions according to the institutions' own protocols. For TCRbeta analysis, collaborators shipped samples in one of three forms: frozen whole blood, isolated PBMCs, or DNA extracted from either of those sample types. In regard to this clone: No antigen is known for it. No much larger clonotype is one base removed from it; base qualities were not supplied.

The germline V gene provides CDR1 SGHAT and CDR2 FQNNGV. V trim: 5 bases; J trim: 2 bases; unmatched bases: 7. The CDR3 numbers 15 residues from cysteine through phenylalanine. Only the CDR3 portion is preserved as DNA: 45 bases, with reading frame beginning at the first base. The immunoSEQ Assay, a bias-controlled multiplex PCR, was used to amplify TCRbeta CDR3 regions from genomic DNA. Per the authors' processing: The number of nucleated cells in each sample was estimated by amplification of reference gene primers within the assay. Sequence reads were collapsed and filtered to measure the absolute abundance of every unique TCRbeta CDR3 rearrangement. For each sample, productive Simpson clonality was calculated as the square root of Simpson's diversity index over productive rearrangements. The source is immuneACCESS, and TCRdb retained only in-frame sequences with V and J called. Part of the clones is not carried over; for the studies checked, unresolved V genes explain less than half of this, and the remainder is unexplained. V and J calls plus clone size are reproduced from that table; the DNA served to infer D and trimming. For this sample the table gives more than 200,000 clones, of which 75% to 90% were detected only once. The top ten clonotypes cover 25% to 35% of the sample.

The rearranged chain carries TRBV11-2 and TRBJ2-7, and 9 bases in between align with TRBD2. The sequence was obtained from a man aged 40-55 years with acute or convalescent COVID-19. The source material was peripheral blood. The CDR3 reads as follows: CASSPDGLATYEQYF. In nucleotides, the sequence is TGTGCCAGCAGCCCAGACGGACTAGCGACCTACGAGCAGTACTTC.